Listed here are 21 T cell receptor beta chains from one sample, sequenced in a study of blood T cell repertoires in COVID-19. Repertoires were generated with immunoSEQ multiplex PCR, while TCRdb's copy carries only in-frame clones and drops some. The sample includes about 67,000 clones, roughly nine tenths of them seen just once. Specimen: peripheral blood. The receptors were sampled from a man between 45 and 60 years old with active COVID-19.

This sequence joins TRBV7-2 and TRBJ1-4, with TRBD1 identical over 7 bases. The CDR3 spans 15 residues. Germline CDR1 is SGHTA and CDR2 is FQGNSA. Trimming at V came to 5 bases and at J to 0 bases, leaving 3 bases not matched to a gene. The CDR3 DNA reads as TGTGCCAGCAGCCAGGGGGGAGCAACTAATGAAAAACTGTTTTTT. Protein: CASSQGGATNEKLFF.

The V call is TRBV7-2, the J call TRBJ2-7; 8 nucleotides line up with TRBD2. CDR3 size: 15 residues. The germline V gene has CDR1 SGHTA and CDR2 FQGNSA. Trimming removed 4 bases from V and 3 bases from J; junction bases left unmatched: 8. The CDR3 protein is CASSWDGTSYYEQYF. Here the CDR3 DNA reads TGTGCCAGCAGCTGGGACGGGACTAGTTACTACGAGCAGTACTTC.

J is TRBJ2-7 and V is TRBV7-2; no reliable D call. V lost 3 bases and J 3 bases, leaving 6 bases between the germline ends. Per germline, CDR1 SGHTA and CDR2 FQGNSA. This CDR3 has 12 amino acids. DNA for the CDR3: TGTGCCAGCAGCTTCAGTTACTACGAGCAGTACTTC. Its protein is CASSFSYYEQYF.

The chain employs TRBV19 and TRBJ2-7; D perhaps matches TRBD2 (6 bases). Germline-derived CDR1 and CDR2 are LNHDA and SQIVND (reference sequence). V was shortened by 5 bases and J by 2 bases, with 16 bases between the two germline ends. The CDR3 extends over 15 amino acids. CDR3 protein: CASSVTSSSPYEQYF. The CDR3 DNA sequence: TGTGCCAGTAGTGTTACTAGCTCGAGTCCCTACGAGCAGTACTTC.

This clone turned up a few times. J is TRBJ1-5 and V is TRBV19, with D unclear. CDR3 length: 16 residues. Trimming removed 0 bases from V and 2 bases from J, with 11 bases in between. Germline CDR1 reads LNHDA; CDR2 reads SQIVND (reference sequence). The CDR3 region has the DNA TGTGCCAGTAGTATAGATACCGGGAAGGGCAATCAGCCCCAGCATTTT. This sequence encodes CASSIDTGKGNQPQHF.

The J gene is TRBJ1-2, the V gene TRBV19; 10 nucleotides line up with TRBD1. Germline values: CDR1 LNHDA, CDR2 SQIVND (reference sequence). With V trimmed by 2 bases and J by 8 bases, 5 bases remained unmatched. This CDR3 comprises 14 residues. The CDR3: CASSIRGQGQGYTF. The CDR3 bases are TGTGCCAGTAGTATACGGGGACAGGGGCAGGGCTACACCTTC.

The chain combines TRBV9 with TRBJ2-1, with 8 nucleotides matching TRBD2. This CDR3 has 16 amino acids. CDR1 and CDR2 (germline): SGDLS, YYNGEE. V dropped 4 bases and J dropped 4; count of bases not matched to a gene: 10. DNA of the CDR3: TGTGCCAGCAGCCCCTTTCTGGCGGGGGGATACAATGAGCAGTTCTTC. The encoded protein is CASSPFLAGGYNEQFF.

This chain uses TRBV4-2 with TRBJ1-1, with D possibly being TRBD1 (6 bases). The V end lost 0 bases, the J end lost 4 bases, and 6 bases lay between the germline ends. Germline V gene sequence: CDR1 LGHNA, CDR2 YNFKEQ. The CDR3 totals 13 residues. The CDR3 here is CASSQEGGTEAFF. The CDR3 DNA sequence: TGTGCCAGCAGCCAAGAAGGGGGCACTGAAGCTTTCTTT.

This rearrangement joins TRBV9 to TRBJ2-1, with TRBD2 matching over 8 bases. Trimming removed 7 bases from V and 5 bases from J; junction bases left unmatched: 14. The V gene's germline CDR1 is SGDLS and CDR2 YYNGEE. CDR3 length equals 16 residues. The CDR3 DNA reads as TGTGCCAGCGGAGTTCTGGCGGGAGGCTTACACAATGAGCAGTTCTTC. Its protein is CASGVLAGGLHNEQFF.

The CDR3 bases are TGTGCCAGCAGCTTTGCAGGCGCTAACTATGGCTACACCTTC. This gives the protein CASSFAGANYGYTF. The gene calls are TRBV11-2 and TRBJ1-2, with no clear D. The V gene lost 3 bases and the J gene lost 0 bases, with 8 bases spanning the gap. Germline lookup yields CDR1 SGHAT and CDR2 FQNNGV. This CDR3 has 14 amino acids.

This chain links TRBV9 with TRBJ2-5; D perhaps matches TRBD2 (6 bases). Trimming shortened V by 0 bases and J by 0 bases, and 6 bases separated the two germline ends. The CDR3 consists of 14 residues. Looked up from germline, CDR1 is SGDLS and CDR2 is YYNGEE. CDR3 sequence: CASSVGGNQETQYF. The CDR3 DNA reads TGTGCCAGCAGCGTAGGCGGGAACCAAGAGACCCAGTACTTC.

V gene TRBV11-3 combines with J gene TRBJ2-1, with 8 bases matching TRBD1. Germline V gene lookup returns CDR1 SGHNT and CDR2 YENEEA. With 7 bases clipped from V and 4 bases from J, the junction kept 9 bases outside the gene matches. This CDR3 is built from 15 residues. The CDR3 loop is CASTPGQGRYNEQFF. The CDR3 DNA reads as TGTGCCAGCACACCAGGACAGGGACGATACAATGAGCAGTTCTTC.

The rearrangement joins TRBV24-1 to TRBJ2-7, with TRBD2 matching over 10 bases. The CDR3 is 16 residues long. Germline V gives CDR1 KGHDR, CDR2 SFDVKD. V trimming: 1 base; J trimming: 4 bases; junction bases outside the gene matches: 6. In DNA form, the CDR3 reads TGTGCCACCAGTGATTTAGGCCCTAGCGGGAGATACGAGCAGTACTTC. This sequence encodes CATSDLGPSGRYEQYF.

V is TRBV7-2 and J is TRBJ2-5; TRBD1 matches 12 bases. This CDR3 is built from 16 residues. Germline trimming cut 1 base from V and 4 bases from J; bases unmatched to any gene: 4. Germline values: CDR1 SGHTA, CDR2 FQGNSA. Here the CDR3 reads CASSLDGTGGLETQYF. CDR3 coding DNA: TGTGCCAGCAGCTTAGATGGGACAGGGGGCCTAGAGACCCAGTACTTC.

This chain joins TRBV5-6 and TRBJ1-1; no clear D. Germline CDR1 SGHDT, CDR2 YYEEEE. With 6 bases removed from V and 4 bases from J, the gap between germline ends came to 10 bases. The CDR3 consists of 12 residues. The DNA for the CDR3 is TGTGCCAGCACCCGAGGCCCCACTGAAGCTTTCTTT. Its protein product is CASTRGPTEAFF.

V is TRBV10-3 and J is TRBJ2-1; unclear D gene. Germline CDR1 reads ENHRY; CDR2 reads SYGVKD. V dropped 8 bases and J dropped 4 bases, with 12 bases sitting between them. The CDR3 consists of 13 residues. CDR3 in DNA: TGTGCCATCTATGCAACAGAATACAATGAGCAGTTCTTC. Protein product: CAIYATEYNEQFF.

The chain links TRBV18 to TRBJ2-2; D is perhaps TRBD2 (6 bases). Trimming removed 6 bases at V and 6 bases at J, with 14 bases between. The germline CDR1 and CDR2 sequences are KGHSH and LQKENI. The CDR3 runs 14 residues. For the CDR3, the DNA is TGTGCCAGCTCCCCAGGACTAACGCCCGGGGAGCTGTTTTTT. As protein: CASSPGLTPGELFF.

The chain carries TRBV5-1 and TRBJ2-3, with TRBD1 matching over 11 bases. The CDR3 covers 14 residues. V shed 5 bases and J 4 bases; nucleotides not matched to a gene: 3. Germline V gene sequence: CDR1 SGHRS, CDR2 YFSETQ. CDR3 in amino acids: CASSRDRGADTQYF. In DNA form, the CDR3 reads TGCGCCAGCAGTCGGGACAGGGGGGCAGATACGCAGTATTTT.

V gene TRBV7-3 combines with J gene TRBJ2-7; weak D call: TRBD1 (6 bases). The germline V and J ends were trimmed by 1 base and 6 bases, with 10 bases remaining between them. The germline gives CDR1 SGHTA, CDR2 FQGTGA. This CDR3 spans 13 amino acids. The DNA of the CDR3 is TGTGCCAGCAGCTTAAGAAGGGGGACCGAGCAGTACTTC. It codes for CASSLRRGTEQYF.

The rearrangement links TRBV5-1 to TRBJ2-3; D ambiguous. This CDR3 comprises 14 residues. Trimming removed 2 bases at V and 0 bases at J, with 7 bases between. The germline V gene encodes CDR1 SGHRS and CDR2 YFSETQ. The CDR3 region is CASSLVTSTDTQYF. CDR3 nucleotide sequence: TGCGCCAGCAGCTTAGTAACTAGCACAGATACGCAGTATTTT. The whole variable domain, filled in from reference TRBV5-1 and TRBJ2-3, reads KAGVTQTPRYLIKTRGQQVTLSCSPISGHRSVSWYQQTPGQGLQFLFEYFSETQRNKGNFPGRFSGRQFSNSRSEMNVSTLELGDSALYLCASSLVTSTDTQYFGPGTRLTVL.

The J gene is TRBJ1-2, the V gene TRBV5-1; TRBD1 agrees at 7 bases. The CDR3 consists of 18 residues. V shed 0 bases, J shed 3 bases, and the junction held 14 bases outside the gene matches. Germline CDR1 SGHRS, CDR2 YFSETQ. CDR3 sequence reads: CASSLVATGPHPDYGYTF. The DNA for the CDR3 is TGCGCCAGCAGCTTGGTTGCGACAGGGCCCCACCCCGACTATGGCTACACCTTC.